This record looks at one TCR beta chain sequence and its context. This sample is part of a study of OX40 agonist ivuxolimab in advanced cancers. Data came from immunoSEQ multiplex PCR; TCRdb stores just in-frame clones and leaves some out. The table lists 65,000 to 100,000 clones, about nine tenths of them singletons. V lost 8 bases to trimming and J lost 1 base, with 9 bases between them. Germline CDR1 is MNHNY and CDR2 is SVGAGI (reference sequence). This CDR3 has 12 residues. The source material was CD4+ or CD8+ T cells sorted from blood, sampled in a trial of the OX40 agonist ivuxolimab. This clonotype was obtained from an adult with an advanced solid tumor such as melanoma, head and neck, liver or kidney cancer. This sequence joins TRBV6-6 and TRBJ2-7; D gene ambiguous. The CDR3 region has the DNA TGTGCCAGCCGTGGAGAGTCCTACGAGCAGTACTTC. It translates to CASRGESYEQYF.